Reported below is one T cell receptor (beta chain). Its antigen is unidentified. The protocol was immunoSEQ multiplex PCR, while the TCRdb copy is restricted to in-frame clones and leaves out a portion. The data hold tens of thousands of clones, with roughly 95% observed a single time. Germline V gene lookup returns CDR1 LNHNV and CDR2 YYDKDF (reference sequence). The CDR3 runs to 13 residues. V dropped 6 bases and J dropped 4 bases, with 12 bases sitting between them. This record comes from a study of cytomegalovirus exposure and HLA in healthy donors. Study in general: The 100 to 150 validation repertoires and the approximately 700 first-cohort repertoires shared a platform, a later analysis reported. Broader study findings: Reports indicated that the classifier achieved high specificity and sensitivity in diagnosing cytomegalovirus status. Specificity of three CMV-associated chains for CMV antigens was verified in vitro. There were about 160 TCR beta chains listed as cytomegalovirus-associated.

Sequencing input: PBMCs. The V and J genes are TRBV15 and TRBJ1-2; D gene uncertain. This receptor was identified in a woman aged 18-35 years in good health and CMV-seropositive. The CDR3 loop is CATRGGSGYGYTF. DNA for the CDR3: TGTGCCACCAGGGGAGGGTCCGGCTATGGCTACACCTTC.